These T cell receptor beta chains were read from a single sample in a study of shared T cell receptors in the human thymus. Method: immunoSEQ multiplex PCR; TCRdb's copy keeps in-frame clones and lacks some. The repertoire holds 630,000 or so clones, with roughly 86% as singletons. These data also featured in a second study, about human thymus T cells.

The specimen was thymocytes. These receptors were taken from a boy under two years old with a congenital heart defect. Each CDR3 is given with its conserved first and last residue. A D gene is named only where the DNA matches it firmly. Some rows have no size entry. The others give once, few or many, or a class for an expanded clone.

abundance: -; d_gene: -; v_gene: TRBV5-6; j_gene: TRBJ2-4; CDR3aa: CASTLEAKNIQYF; CDR3nt: TGTGCCAGCACCCTAGAAGCCAAAAACATTCAGTACTTC
abundance: once; d_gene: -; v_gene: TRBV27; j_gene: TRBJ1-1; CDR3aa: CASRKGGKNTEAFF; CDR3nt: TGTGCCAGCAGGAAAGGCGGAAAGAACACTGAAGCTTTCTTT
abundance: -; d_gene: TRBD1; v_gene: TRBV28; j_gene: TRBJ1-2; CDR3aa: CASSSDRGAYGYTF; CDR3nt: TGTGCCAGCAGTTCCGACAGGGGGGCCTATGGCTACACCTTC
abundance: -; d_gene: TRBD1; v_gene: TRBV7-2; j_gene: TRBJ2-7; CDR3aa: CASSSDRGLYEQYF; CDR3nt: TGTGCCAGCAGCTCAGACAGGGGGCTATACGAGCAGTACTTC
abundance: -; d_gene: -; v_gene: TRBV27; j_gene: TRBJ2-1; CDR3aa: CASSSFRGNSYNEQFF; CDR3nt: TGTGCCAGCAGTTCCTTTCGGGGGAACTCCTACAATGAGCAGTTCTTC
abundance: -; d_gene: -; v_gene: TRBV25-1; j_gene: TRBJ2-3; CDR3aa: CASSEGGRDTQYF; CDR3nt: TGTGCCAGCAGTGAAGGAGGGAGGGATACGCAGTATTTT
abundance: -; d_gene: -; v_gene: TRBV5-6; j_gene: TRBJ1-5; CDR3aa: CASSFRGKGNQPQHF; CDR3nt: TGTGCCAGCAGCTTCAGGGGAAAGGGCAATCAGCCCCAGCATTTT
abundance: -; d_gene: TRBD1; v_gene: TRBV5-1; j_gene: TRBJ1-2; CDR3aa: CASSPRDRGYGYTF; CDR3nt: TGCGCCAGCAGCCCGCGGGACAGGGGTTATGGCTACACCTTC
abundance: -; d_gene: -; v_gene: TRBV5-6; j_gene: TRBJ1-5; CDR3aa: CASSLRSENQPQHF; CDR3nt: TGTGCCAGCAGCCTGAGGTCGGAAAATCAGCCCCAGCATTTT
abundance: -; d_gene: -; v_gene: TRBV6-1; j_gene: TRBJ2-5; CDR3aa: CASSEATSGSQETQYF; CDR3nt: TGTGCCAGCAGTGAAGCGACCTCCGGGTCTCAAGAGACCCAGTACTTC
abundance: -; d_gene: TRBD2; v_gene: TRBV4-3; j_gene: TRBJ2-1; CDR3aa: CASSLWGLAGNEQFF; CDR3nt: TGCGCCAGCAGCCTTTGGGGACTAGCGGGCAATGAGCAGTTCTTC
abundance: -; d_gene: TRBD1; v_gene: TRBV2; j_gene: TRBJ2-7; CDR3aa: CASSAQGYEQYF; CDR3nt: TGTGCCAGCAGTGCACAGGGGTACGAGCAGTACTTC
abundance: -; d_gene: -; v_gene: TRBV18; j_gene: TRBJ2-1; CDR3aa: CASSPPVETSLSSYNEQFF; CDR3nt: TGTGCCAGCTCACCACCTGTCGAGACTTCTCTTAGCTCCTACAATGAGCAGTTCTTC
abundance: -; d_gene: TRBD1; v_gene: TRBV10-3; j_gene: TRBJ1-6; CDR3aa: CAISETKTGGLNSPLHF; CDR3nt: TGTGCCATCAGTGAGACCAAGACAGGGGGGCTTAATTCCCCCCTCCACTTT
abundance: few; d_gene: TRBD2; v_gene: TRBV7-9; j_gene: TRBJ2-7; CDR3aa: CASSLGIGGTSRAYEQYF; CDR3nt: TGTGCCAGCAGCTTAGGCATCGGTGGGACTAGCCGAGCCTACGAGCAGTACTTC